This TCR beta chain appears in the sequencing data of a study of T cells in localized non-small cell lung cancer. In its sample, this clone was seen a few times. What it recognizes is unknown. V was shortened by 5 bases and J by 5 bases, with 13 bases between the two germline ends. The germline V gene encodes CDR1 MDHEN and CDR2 SYDVKM. The CDR3 is 14 residues long. Profiling relied on immunoSEQ multiplex PCR, and the TCRdb table lists in-frame clones only, not all of them. The data contain about 59,000 clones, roughly 90% of them singletons. Findings of the study overall: Appearance in adjacent lung was seen for a median around 55 of the top 100 tumor clones.

The source was peripheral blood, collected before any cancer treatment. This TCR derives from a man aged 35 to 70 with stage I squamous cell lung carcinoma. J is TRBJ1-5 and V is TRBV28, with a possible D match to TRBD1 (6 bases). Written as DNA, the CDR3 is TGTGCCAGCAGTAAAAGGGACACTTATCAGCCCCAGCATTTT. Translation: CASSKRDTYQPQHF.